Below, one T cell receptor (beta chain) is given with its context. Its antigen is as yet unknown. This specimen belongs to a study of CD8 T cells in Susac syndrome. Those who served as multiple sclerosis controls were treatment-naive patients with stable or active relapsing-remitting disease. Points from the study as a whole: It was acknowledged in the study that its TCR sequencing and HLA analysis involved a relatively small number of individuals.

It was with random hexamers that roughly 0.45 to 1 ug RNA was reverse transcribed. It was immunoSEQ multiplex PCR that amplified TCR beta CDR3 across 54 Vbeta and 13 Jbeta. Via MiXCR, TCRdb re-called the immunoSEQ multiplex PCR reads, giving one row per CDR3 protein. Of 150,000 to 180,000 distinct CDR3 sequences in the sample, about 95% are singletons; the top ten hold about 0.15%. Sample: CD8+ T cells from PBMCs. This receptor was identified in a human donor with multiple sclerosis.

The CDR3, as DNA: TGCAGCGCCCGGCCGGGACTAGCGCCCAATGAGCAGTTCTTC. It codes for CSARPGLAPNEQFF. V usage is TRBV29-1 and J usage is TRBJ2-1, with 10 bases matching TRBD2. Germline V CDR1 and CDR2: SQVTM, ANQGSEA. CDR3 length: 14 amino acids. V gave up 7 bases and J gave up 6 bases; unmatched junction bases: 9.